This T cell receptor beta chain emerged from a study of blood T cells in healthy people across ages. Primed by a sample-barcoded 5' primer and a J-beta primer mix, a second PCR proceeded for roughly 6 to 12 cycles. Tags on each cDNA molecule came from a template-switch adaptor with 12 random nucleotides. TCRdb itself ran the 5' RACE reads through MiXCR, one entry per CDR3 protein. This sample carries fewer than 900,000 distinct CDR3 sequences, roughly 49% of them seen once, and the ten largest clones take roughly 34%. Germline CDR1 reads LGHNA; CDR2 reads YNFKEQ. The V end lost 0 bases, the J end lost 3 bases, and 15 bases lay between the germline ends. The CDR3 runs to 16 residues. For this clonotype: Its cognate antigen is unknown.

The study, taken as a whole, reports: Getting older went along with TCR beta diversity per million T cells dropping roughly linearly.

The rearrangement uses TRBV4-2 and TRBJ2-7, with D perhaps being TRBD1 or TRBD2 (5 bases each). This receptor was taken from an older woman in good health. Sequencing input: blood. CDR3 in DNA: TGTGCCAGCAGCCAAGAACGGGTCGGGGCCCGCTACGAGCAGTACTTC. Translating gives CASSQERVGARYEQYF.